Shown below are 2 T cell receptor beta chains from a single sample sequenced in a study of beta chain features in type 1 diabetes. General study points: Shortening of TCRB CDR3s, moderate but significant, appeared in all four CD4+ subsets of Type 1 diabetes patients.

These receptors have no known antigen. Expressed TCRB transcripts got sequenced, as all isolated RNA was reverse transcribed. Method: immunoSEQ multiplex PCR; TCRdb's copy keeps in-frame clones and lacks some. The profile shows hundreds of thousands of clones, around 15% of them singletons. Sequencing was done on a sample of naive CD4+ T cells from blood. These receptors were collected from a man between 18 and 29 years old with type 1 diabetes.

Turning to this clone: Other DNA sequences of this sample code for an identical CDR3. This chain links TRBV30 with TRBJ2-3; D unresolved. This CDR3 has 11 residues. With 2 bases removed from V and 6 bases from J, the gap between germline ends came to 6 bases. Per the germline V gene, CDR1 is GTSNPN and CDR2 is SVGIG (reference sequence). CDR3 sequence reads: CAWSLGDTQYF. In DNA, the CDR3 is TGTGCCTGGAGTTTAGGGGATACGCAGTATTTT.

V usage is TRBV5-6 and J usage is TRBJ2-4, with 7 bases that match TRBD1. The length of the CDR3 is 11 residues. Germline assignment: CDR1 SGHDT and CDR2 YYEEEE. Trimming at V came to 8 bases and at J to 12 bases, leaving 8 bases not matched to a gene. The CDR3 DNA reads TGTGCCAGTTCAAGACAGGGCCATCAGTACTTC. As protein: CASSRQGHQYF.